One sample yielded the 21 T cell receptor beta chains listed below, sequenced in a study of T cells in Graves' hyperthyroidism and ophthalmopathy. RNA transcripts served as the template for amplifying TCR beta CDR3 regions. The study used the HTBI primer set for a first-round RT-PCR of the TCR CDR3. TCRdb called the multiplex PCR reads again in MiXCR, with one record for every CDR3 protein. This table has under 400,000 distinct CDR3 sequences, 21% appearing once. Sample: blood. Every receptor here comes from a woman between 50 and 59 years old with Graves' hyperthyroidism.

As concerns this clonotype: A read error may be the cause here, since a much bigger clone is one base away. The J gene is TRBJ1-1, the V gene TRBV2; D not certain. The germline CDR1 and CDR2 sequences are SNHLY and FYNNEI. This CDR3 spans 13 amino acids. Trimming pared 8 bases from V and 2 bases from J, leaving 12 bases between. Here the CDR3 reads CASLSHLNTEAFF. The CDR3 bases are TGTGCCAGCTTATCTCACCTCAACACTGAAGCTTTCTTT. Drawing the rest from reference TRBV2 and TRBJ1-1, the complete variable domain is EPEVTQTPSHQVTQMGQEVILRCVPISNHLYFYWYRQILGQKVEFLVSFYNNEISEKSEIFDDQFSVERPDGSNFTLKIRSTKLEDSAMYFCASLSHLNTEAFFGQGTRLTVV.

This clonotype was counted at least ten times. The chain carries TRBV5-1 and TRBJ2-6; 9 bases are shared with TRBD2. The CDR3 has 19 amino acids. V gave up 0 bases and J gave up 0 bases; unmatched junction bases: 7. Germline loops: CDR1 SGHRS, CDR2 YFSETQ. DNA for the CDR3: TGCGCCAGCAGCTTGGTGGGTAGCGGGAGAAGCTCTGGGGCCAACGTCCTGACTTTC. It translates to CASSLVGSGRSSGANVLTF.

This clonotype was recorded many times. The chain uses TRBV2 and TRBJ1-1; a possible D gene is TRBD1 (6 bases). The V end lost 5 bases, the J end lost 4 bases, and 14 bases lay between the germline ends. CDR1 and CDR2 (germline): SNHLY, FYNNEI. The CDR3 covers 14 residues. CDR3 in amino acids: CASSLGQPATEAFF. The CDR3 DNA sequence: TGTGCCAGCAGTCTTGGACAGCCAGCCACTGAAGCTTTCTTT.

V usage is TRBV12-3 or TRBV12-4 and J usage is TRBJ2-5, with D possibly being TRBD1 (5 bases). Trimming removed 3 bases at V and 6 bases at J, with 14 bases between. The CDR3 spans 14 residues. In DNA form, the CDR3 reads TGTGCCAGCAGTTTTGGGGCAGGCGAAAAGACCCAGTACTTC. As protein: CASSFGAGEKTQYF.

The chain has TRBV11-3 and TRBJ2-7; D perhaps matches TRBD1 (6 bases). This CDR3 contains 15 residues. Germline CDR1 SGHNT, CDR2 YENEEA. V lost 0 bases, J lost 3 bases, and 12 bases lay in between. The chain's CDR3 is CASSLDWGLSYEQYF. The CDR3 DNA reads as TGTGCCAGCAGCTTAGATTGGGGGCTGAGCTACGAGCAGTACTTC.

In this sample, this clonotype turned up many times. The genes are TRBV5-1 and TRBJ2-7, with 10 positions matching TRBD2. V lost 0 bases, J lost 6 bases, and 6 bases stayed unmatched. This CDR3 spans 15 amino acids. The germline CDR1 and CDR2 sequences are SGHRS and YFSETQ. The CDR3 DNA reads TGCGCCAGCAGCTTGGGGAGCGGGGGGGCATCCGAGCAGTACTTC. Its protein product is CASSLGSGGASEQYF.

This clonotype was seen a few times. The J gene is TRBJ2-3, the V gene TRBV7-9, with D unclear. The CDR3 contains 13 residues. V was shortened by 5 bases and J by 4 bases, with 10 bases between the two germline ends. CDR1 SEHNR and CDR2 FQNEAQ come from the germline V gene (reference sequence). The CDR3 nucleotides read TGTGCCAGCAGCCCGATTAACGCAGATACGCAGTATTTT. Encoded protein: CASSPINADTQYF.

V and J are TRBV27 and TRBJ2-7; 10 positions match TRBD1. This CDR3 is built from 13 residues. Germline CDR1 is MNHEY and CDR2 is SMNVEV (reference sequence). J gave up 5 bases and V 5 bases, and 3 bases lay outside the gene matches. CDR3 protein: CASSRGTGDEQYF. The CDR3 coding sequence is TGTGCCAGCAGTAGGGGGACAGGGGACGAGCAGTACTTC.

This clonotype came up many times. This chain joins TRBV28 and TRBJ2-1; 13 bases match TRBD2. From germline, CDR1 is MDHEN and CDR2 SYDVKM. After removal of 8 bases from V and 5 bases from J, the junction contained 3 bases not matched to a gene. The CDR3 has 14 amino acids. The CDR3 region has the DNA TGTGCCAGCTGGACTAGCGGGAGTCACAATGAGCAGTTCTTC. Protein: CASWTSGSHNEQFF. Full variable domain (remainder filled in from reference TRBV28 and TRBJ2-1): DVKVTQSSRYLVKRTGEKVFLECVQDMDHENMFWYRQDPGLGLRLIYFSYDVKMKEKGDIPEGYSVSREKKERFSLILESASTNQTSMYLCASWTSGSHNEQFFGPGTRLTVL.

This clonotype was observed at least ten times. The J gene is TRBJ1-4, the V gene TRBV12-3 or TRBV12-4; 10 bases fit TRBD1. The junction had 5 bases not matched to a gene; V was cut back by 6 bases and J by 7 bases. There are 14 residues in the CDR3. The CDR3 DNA is TGTGCCAGCAGGCCCTGGGACAGGGGTGAAAAACTGTTTTTT. It translates to CASRPWDRGEKLFF.

This clonotype has a count of ten or more. This chain links TRBV3-1 with TRBJ2-2, with no clear D. Germline V CDR1 and CDR2: LGHDT, YNNKEL (reference sequence). V gave up 0 bases and J gave up 5 bases, with 10 bases separating them. The CDR3 length is 15 residues. CDR3 loop: CASSQEAGRTGELFF. The CDR3 DNA reads as TGTGCCAGCAGCCAAGAGGCCGGTAGGACCGGGGAGCTGTTTTTT.

This clonotype was observed many times. The rearrangement links TRBV7-3 to TRBJ2-3; D remains ambiguous. Trimming removed 2 bases from V and 6 bases from J, with 15 bases in between. This CDR3 is built from 15 residues. Germline V gene sequence: CDR1 SGHTA, CDR2 FQGTGA. CDR3 protein: CASSLGQGSQDTQYF. For the CDR3, the DNA is TGTGCCAGCAGCTTAGGGCAAGGATCCCAGGATACGCAGTATTTT.

This clonotype has ten or more counts. The chain couples TRBV12-3 or TRBV12-4 to TRBJ2-7, with D uncertain. V gave up 1 base and J gave up 3 bases, with 10 bases separating them. This CDR3 region has 14 residues. CDR3 loop: CASSLGQRLYEQYF. The CDR3 region has the DNA TGTGCCAGCAGTTTAGGTCAGCGCCTCTACGAGCAGTACTTC.

This clonotype appeared a few times. The rearrangement uses TRBV29-1 and TRBJ2-1, with D uncertain. The CDR3 spans 14 residues. Trimming removed 6 bases at V and 5 bases at J, with 17 bases between. Germline V gene sequence: CDR1 SQVTM, CDR2 ANQGSEA. The CDR3, as DNA: TGCAGCGTACTCCCACCCGGGCCCAACAATGAGCAGTTCTTC. Its translation is CSVLPPGPNNEQFF.

A note on this clonotype: A much larger clone lies a single base off, so this may be a read error. In DNA, the CDR3 is TGTGCCATCATGCAAGGGAACTATGGCTACACCTTC. Protein: CAIMQGNYGYTF. This chain links TRBV6-2 or TRBV6-3 with TRBJ1-2; no firm D call. Between the trimmed V and J ends, which lost 10 bases and 2 bases, there was a span of 11 bases. This CDR3 has 12 amino acids. In germline, CDR1 is MNHEY, CDR2 SVGEGT.

The rearrangement joins TRBV7-9 to TRBJ2-1, with TRBD2 matching over 8 bases. The CDR3 has 14 amino acids. V lost 5 bases to trimming and J lost 8 bases; unmatched junction nucleotides: 8. The germline gives CDR1 SEHNR, CDR2 FQNEAQ (reference sequence). Here the CDR3 reads CASSLTSESDEQFF. The CDR3 region has the DNA TGTGCCAGCAGCCTGACTAGCGAGAGTGATGAGCAGTTCTTC. The complete variable domain, with remaining parts taken from reference TRBV7-9 and TRBJ2-1, reads DTGVSQNPRHKITKRGQNVTFRCDPISEHNRLYWYRQTLGQGPEFLTYFQNEAQLEKSRLLSDRFSAERPKGSFSTLEIQRTEQGDSAMYLCASSLTSESDEQFFGPGTRLTVL.

This clonotype occurred many times. The gene calls are TRBV6-1 and TRBJ2-1; no definite D call. The germline V gene has CDR1 MNHNS and CDR2 SASEGT. V shed 3 bases and J shed 9 bases, with 18 bases lying between them. This CDR3 contains 15 residues. DNA of the CDR3: TGTGCCAGCAGTGACGGGCCGGTCATCTCAAGTGAGCAGTTCTTC. Translation gives CASSDGPVISSEQFF.

As regards this clonotype: A much larger clone differs by one base, so this may be a read error. The chain combines TRBV29-1 with TRBJ2-7; D perhaps matches TRBD2 (6 bases). Trimming stripped 0 bases from V and 1 base from J, with 19 bases between. The CDR3 runs 17 residues. Germline CDR1 reads SQVTM; CDR2 reads ANQGSEA. The CDR3 reads CSVEDGMRGRGSYEQYF. CDR3 nucleotide sequence: TGCAGCGTTGAAGATGGAATGCGGGGACGGGGGTCCTACGAGCAGTACTTC.

V and J are TRBV12-3 or TRBV12-4 and TRBJ1-2; TRBD1 matches 9 bases. The CDR3 length is 15 residues. Losses at the gene ends were 2 bases for V and 6 bases for J; bases not matched to a gene: 7. The CDR3 DNA follows: TGTGCCAGCAGTTTAATAACAGGGGGCTCGGATGGCTACACCTTC. This sequence encodes CASSLITGGSDGYTF.

This clonotype occurred many times. The rearrangement links TRBV2 to TRBJ2-3; a possible D gene is TRBD1 (5 bases). The CDR3 extends over 12 amino acids. V was pared by 9 bases and J by 6 bases, with 13 bases between. Germline CDR1 SNHLY, CDR2 FYNNEI. The CDR3 DNA is TGTGCCAGGAACTTGGGGCAGGATACGCAGTATTTT. It specifies CARNLGQDTQYF.

This chain uses TRBV5-1 with TRBJ1-2, with D unclear. The CDR3 runs to 13 residues. Trimming took 2 bases from V and 1 from J, leaving 6 bases between them. Per germline, CDR1 SGHRS and CDR2 YFSETQ. The CDR3 DNA is TGCGCCAGCAGCTTATCGTTTAACTATGGCTACACCTTC. This translates into CASSLSFNYGYTF.